The 19 T cell receptor beta chains in this list originate from one sample, sequenced in a study of CXCR3-negative and CXCR3-positive naive CD8 T cells. With UMI labels, 5' RACE was used to prepare the TRB cDNA libraries. TCRdb derives one entry per CDR3 protein from the 5' RACE reads, leaving out DNA. Seen in this sample are 20,000 to 30,000 distinct CDR3 sequences; the ten most common clones hold approximately 2.6%. The material sequenced was naive CXCR3- CD8+ T cells from blood. Subset reported: CD45RO-CCR7+CD27+CD95- naive CD8+ T cells lacking CXCR3 (TNR3-). These TCRs come from a human donor in good health. Some clones in this sample may be carry-over from other donors' samples.

V and J are TRBV6-4 and TRBJ2-2; the TCRdb call, TRBD1, lacks DNA for checking. CDR3 length: 16 amino acids. Germline V CDR1 and CDR2: MRHNA, SNTAGT. The CDR3 protein is CASSDTSPAGAGELFF.

The CDR3 is CASSSGTGDFYEQYF. The rearrangement links TRBV7-9 to TRBJ2-7; without DNA, the TCRdb call of TRBD1 cannot be checked. The CDR3 loop spans 15 amino acids. Germline CDR1 is SEHNR and CDR2 is FQNEAQ (reference sequence).

This clonotype is classed as medium-sized (0.01 to 0.1%) by frequency. V is TRBV12-3 or TRBV12-4 and J is TRBJ1-2. The CDR3 covers 14 residues. The CDR3 sequence is CASSLEGFLDGYTF.

The chain employs TRBV5-5 and TRBJ2-5; TCRdb reports TRBD1, a call that lacks DNA to check it against. Germline V lookup: CDR1 SGHKS, CDR2 YYEKEE (reference sequence). The CDR3 has 14 residues. The CDR3 region is CASRTGGSQETQYF.

The rearrangement uses TRBV4-2 and TRBJ2-7; TCRdb selects TRBD2, and the lack of DNA leaves this call unchecked. The germline V gene encodes CDR1 LGHNA and CDR2 YNFKEQ. CDR3 length: 16 residues. CDR3 amino acids: CASSQVVGDSPYEQYF.

The V and J genes are TRBV7-4 and TRBJ2-1; the D call of TRBD1 rests on TCRdb alone, since no DNA is present to check it. Per germline, CDR1 SGHVT and CDR2 SQSDAQ. The length of the CDR3 is 16 residues. CDR3: CASSPRDRGYFFEQFF.

The chain uses TRBV23-1 and TRBJ1-5. TRBV23-1 is marked as an open reading frame, function uncertain. This CDR3 region has 16 residues. The CDR3 sequence: CASSQPFIGDNQPQHF.

This rearrangement joins TRBV28 to TRBJ2-4. CDR1 and CDR2 (germline): MDHEN, SYDVKM. CDR3 length equals 22 residues. The CDR3 protein is CASSLLTPFNRKPPLAKNIQYF.

The CDR3 region is CASSLETSEAFF. J is TRBJ1-1 and V is TRBV7-9. CDR3 length equals 12 residues. Germline V gene sequence: CDR1 SEHNR, CDR2 FQNEAQ (reference sequence). The complete variable domain, with remaining parts taken from reference TRBV7-9 and TRBJ1-1, reads DTGVSQNPRHKITKRGQNVTFRCDPISEHNRLYWYRQTLGQGPEFLTYFQNEAQLEKSRLLSDRFSAERPKGSFSTLEIQRTEQGDSAMYLCASSLETSEAFFGQGTRLTVV.

J is TRBJ2-2 and V is TRBV29-1; TCRdb reports TRBD1, a call that lacks DNA to check it against. The CDR3 totals 14 residues. CDR1 and CDR2 (germline): SQVTM, ANQGSEA. The chain's CDR3 is CSVVGGTETGELFF.

The rearrangement links TRBV15 to TRBJ2-7; absent DNA, TCRdb's TRBD1 call cannot be checked. This CDR3 has 14 residues. CDR1 LNHNV and CDR2 YYDKDF come from the germline V gene (reference sequence). The CDR3 is CATSPGGGNYEQYF.

V and J are TRBV29-1 and TRBJ2-1; TCRdb picks TRBD1, but there is no DNA to check that call. The CDR3 has 13 amino acids. Germline V CDR1 and CDR2: SQVTM, ANQGSEA. The CDR3 loop reads CSATGTDYNEQFF.

The chain employs TRBV13 and TRBJ2-3; as DNA is missing, the TRBD2 call by TCRdb cannot be tested. Germline CDR1 and CDR2: PRHDT and FYEKMQ (reference sequence). The length of the CDR3 is 17 residues. CDR3 amino acids: CASSATGSGRRPDTQYF.

This chain joins TRBV29-1 and TRBJ2-2. Germline V gene lookup returns CDR1 SQVTM and CDR2 ANQGSEA. CDR3 size: 14 residues. The CDR3 sequence: CSVVYLGSTGELFF.

This clonotype is identified as medium-sized from frequency. The CDR3 sequence is CSARQAQEQYF. J is TRBJ2-7 and V is TRBV29-1; checking the TCRdb D call of TRBD1 is not possible without DNA. Germline V gene data show CDR1 as SQVTM and CDR2 as ANQGSEA. The CDR3 extends over 11 amino acids.

The chain is built from TRBV18 and TRBJ2-7; TCRdb calls TRBD2, which cannot be checked without DNA. CDR3 length: 14 amino acids. Germline assignment: CDR1 KGHSH and CDR2 LQKENI. The CDR3 here is CASSPPGRAYEQYF.

The CDR3 here is CASSTGTAVETQYF. This sequence joins TRBV12-3 or TRBV12-4 and TRBJ2-5; TCRdb picks TRBD2, but there is no DNA to check that call. The CDR3 has 14 amino acids.

V gene TRBV6-5 combines with J gene TRBJ1-1; no DNA is available, so the TRBD1 call from TCRdb remains unchecked. Per germline, CDR1 MNHEY and CDR2 SVGAGI. This CDR3 is built from 12 residues. CDR3 region: CASSYVRGEAFF.

V usage is TRBV14 and J usage is TRBJ2-1; TCRdb's D call of TRBD1 is untestable without DNA. Germline V CDR1 and CDR2: SGHDN, FVKESK. The CDR3 has 15 residues. CDR3 region: CASSQVKGQYNEQFF.